What follows are 29 T cell receptor beta chains derived from one specimen sequenced in a study of T cells in Graves' hyperthyroidism and ophthalmopathy (dated by TCRdb to between 2018 and 2021). Library prep was done by multiplex PCR. The instrument was an Illumina HiSeq 2000. Amplification of TCR beta CDR3 regions was carried out from RNA transcripts. For the first round of RT-PCR on the TCR CDR3, the HTBI primer set was used together with the Qiagen OneStep RT-PCR kit. Using fastp trimming at Q25 and MiXCR clonotype assembly, TCRdb reanalyzed the public sequencing data and kept in-frame beta chains. A single entry per CDR3 protein holds the most common genes and DNA from its merged rows. The sample has about 640,000 distinct CDR3 sequences on record, about 20% of them singletons. The top ten clones comprise more than 30% of the sample. Sequenced input: blood. These receptors were collected from a man aged 30-40 years with Graves' ophthalmopathy.

This clonotype was detected ten times or more. The chain uses TRBV28 and TRBJ1-5; D not resolved. The ends were cut back, 2 bases at V and 4 bases at J, with 9 bases in the middle. The CDR3 totals 14 residues. Germline lookup yields CDR1 MDHEN and CDR2 SYDVKM. The CDR3 protein is CASSLMGRNQPQHF. CDR3 in DNA: TGTGCCAGCAGTTTAATGGGGAGAAATCAGCCCCAGCATTTT. Together with reference TRBV28 and TRBJ1-5, the CDR3 gives the full variable domain: DVKVTQSSRYLVKRTGEKVFLECVQDMDHENMFWYRQDPGLGLRLIYFSYDVKMKEKGDIPEGYSVSREKKERFSLILESASTNQTSMYLCASSLMGRNQPQHFGDGTRLSIL.

This clonotype has a handful of counts. The chain employs TRBV5-1 and TRBJ2-2; 9 bases agree with TRBD2. CDR3 length: 17 amino acids. J lost 0 bases, V lost 0 bases, and 3 bases had no gene match. CDR1 and CDR2 (germline): SGHRS, YFSETQ. This CDR3 reads CASSLASGDSNTGELFF. The DNA of the CDR3 is TGCGCCAGCAGCTTGGCTAGCGGGGATTCGAACACCGGGGAGCTGTTTTTT.

The chain links TRBV19 to TRBJ2-1, with 9 bases aligning to TRBD1. The CDR3 runs to 14 residues. Germline V gene lookup returns CDR1 LNHDA and CDR2 SQIVND (reference sequence). V shed 1 base and J 8 bases; nucleotides not matched to a gene: 3. The CDR3 DNA follows: TGTGCCAGTAGTATAGGGGACAGGGCCCATGAGCAGTTCTTC. Its translation: CASSIGDRAHEQFF.

This clonotype was seen ten or more times. The chain couples TRBV5-6 to TRBJ2-5; 11 bases are a match to TRBD1. Germline V gene sequence: CDR1 SGHDT, CDR2 YYEEEE. V was clipped by 4 bases and J by 3 bases; unmatched bases: 5. The CDR3 is 15 residues long. CDR3 sequence reads: CASSPPGQGEETQYF. DNA for the CDR3: TGTGCCAGCAGCCCACCGGGACAGGGGGAAGAGACCCAGTACTTC.

This clonotype was counted only a few times. V is TRBV15 and J is TRBJ2-6; TRBD2 is a possible D gene (5 bases). Germline V gene data show CDR1 as LNHNV and CDR2 as YYDKDF (reference sequence). This CDR3 is built from 17 residues. Trimming took off 1 base at V and 2 bases at J, with 12 bases between the two ends. The CDR3 is CATSRARRMTGANVLTF. CDR3 coding DNA: TGTGCCACCAGCAGAGCGAGGAGGATGACTGGGGCCAACGTCCTGACTTTC.

This rearrangement joins TRBV6-1 to TRBJ2-2; tentative D call: TRBD2 (6 bases). Trimming took off 6 bases at V and 4 bases at J, with 12 bases between the two ends. Per germline, CDR1 MNHNS and CDR2 SASEGT. This CDR3 has 14 residues. CDR3 in DNA: TGTGCCAGCAGGTTTACGGGAGTCACCGGGGAGCTGTTTTTT. Translating gives CASRFTGVTGELFF.

This chain joins TRBV20-1 and TRBJ2-5, with 11 positions matching TRBD2. V lost 5 bases to trimming and J lost 2 bases; unmatched junction nucleotides: 7. Germline V gene lookup returns CDR1 DFQATT and CDR2 SNEGSKA (reference sequence). The CDR3 is 15 residues long. The CDR3 nucleotides read TGCAGTGCTCCGGGACTAGCGGAGGGTCAAGAGACCCAGTACTTC. The encoded protein is CSAPGLAEGQETQYF.

This clonotype was detected ten times or more. The chain uses TRBV30 and TRBJ2-1, with unresolved D. With 2 bases removed from V and 0 bases from J, the gap between germline ends came to 14 bases. Germline loops: CDR1 GTSNPN, CDR2 SVGIG (reference sequence). This CDR3 comprises 16 residues. CDR3 bases: TGTGCCTGGAGTACCGGACGGACGAGCTCCTACAATGAGCAGTTCTTC. It encodes CAWSTGRTSSYNEQFF.

The rearrangement uses TRBV4-2 and TRBJ1-1, with TRBD1 identical over 8 bases. The germline CDR1 and CDR2 sequences are LGHNA and YNFKEQ. This CDR3 spans 15 amino acids. V gave up 1 base and J gave up 11 bases; unmatched junction bases: 12. The CDR3 bases are TGTGCCAGCAGCCAAGGGTGGGAAGGGACAGGACCCGCTTTCTTT. It encodes CASSQGWEGTGPAFF.

This clonotype occurred a few times. The V and J genes are TRBV28 and TRBJ2-7; no definite D call. V was shortened by 3 bases and J by 0 bases, with 12 bases between the two germline ends. The CDR3 contains 15 residues. CDR1 and CDR2 (germline): MDHEN, SYDVKM. The CDR3 coding sequence is TGTGCCAGCAGTTTGCGCCTTGGACGCTCCTACGAGCAGTACTTC. Its protein product is CASSLRLGRSYEQYF.

This sequence joins TRBV5-6 and TRBJ2-5; D gene ambiguous. The CDR3 has 17 residues. V was cut by 1 base and J by 2 bases, with 18 bases left in between. The germline V gene encodes CDR1 SGHDT and CDR2 YYEEEE. CDR3 residues: CASSLQQHLMGQETQYF. CDR3 DNA sequence: TGTGCCAGCAGCTTGCAACAGCACCTAATGGGGCAAGAGACCCAGTACTTC. The entire variable domain, with the rest obtained from reference TRBV5-6 and TRBJ2-5, is as follows: DAGVTQSPTHLIKTRGQQVTLRCSPKSGHDTVSWYQQALGQGPQFIFQYYEEEERQRGNFPDRFSGHQFPNYSSELNVNALLLGDSALYLCASSLQQHLMGQETQYFGPGTRLLVL.

This clonotype came up a few times. This rearrangement joins TRBV11-2 to TRBJ2-1; tentatively, D is TRBD2 (5 bases). From germline, CDR1 is SGHAT and CDR2 FQNNGV. V lost 1 base and J lost 7, with 14 bases in between. The CDR3 runs 15 residues. This CDR3 reads CASSLGATKANEQFF. The CDR3 DNA is TGTGCCAGCAGCTTAGGGGCGACTAAAGCTAATGAGCAGTTCTTC. Using reference TRBV11-2 and TRBJ2-1 for the parts outside the CDR3, the full variable domain is EAGVAQSPRYKIIEKRQSVAFWCNPISGHATLYWYQQILGQGPKLLIQFQNNGVVDDSQLPKDRFSAERLKGVDSTLKIQPAKLEDSAVYLCASSLGATKANEQFFGPGTRLTVL.

Details on this clonotype: This clone may be a read error of a much larger clone one base away. V gene TRBV28 combines with J gene TRBJ1-5; D unresolved. The CDR3 is made up of 14 amino acids. Per the germline V gene, CDR1 is MDHEN and CDR2 is SYDVKM. CDR3: CASSLEGAAQPRHF. In DNA form, the CDR3 reads TGTGCCAGCAGTTTAGAGGGAGCGGCTCAGCCCCGGCATTTT.

This clonotype came up a few times. The chain is built from TRBV20-1 and TRBJ2-7, with 8 nucleotides matching TRBD2. The CDR3 runs to 14 residues. The J segment lost 7 bases and the V segment lost 0 bases, leaving 8 bases of the junction unmatched. Germline V gene data show CDR1 as DFQATT and CDR2 as SNEGSKA (reference sequence). The CDR3 DNA sequence: TGCAGTGCTAGAGATCTGATTAGCGGGAAGGAGCAGTACTTC. It translates to CSARDLISGKEQYF.

This clonotype has ten or more counts. The chain has TRBV6-1 and TRBJ2-3, with 7 positions matching TRBD1. CDR3 size: 14 residues. Germline CDR1 and CDR2: MNHNS and SASEGT. V dropped 10 bases and J dropped 2; count of bases not matched to a gene: 9. This chain's CDR3 is CATVGTVLTDTQYF. CDR3 sequence (DNA): TGTGCCACGGTAGGGACAGTCCTCACAGATACGCAGTATTTT.

This clonotype was seen a handful of times. This sequence joins TRBV2 and TRBJ1-5; 8 nucleotides align to TRBD1. J gave up 0 bases and V 6 bases, and 28 bases lay outside the gene matches. The CDR3 covers 23 residues. The germline V gene has CDR1 SNHLY and CDR2 FYNNEI. The chain's CDR3 is CASSHYRGSQLYPSSYSNQPQHF. Here the CDR3 DNA reads TGTGCCAGCAGCCATTACAGGGGGTCCCAACTATATCCTTCCAGTTATAGCAATCAGCCCCAGCATTTT.

The table lists this clonotype with a few counts. J is TRBJ2-7 and V is TRBV7-2; perhaps TRBD1 as D (5 bases). Germline-derived CDR1 and CDR2 are SGHTA and FQGNSA. Trimming stripped 3 bases from V and 0 bases from J, with 9 bases between. The CDR3 loop spans 14 amino acids. CDR3 sequence reads: CASSFWGLSYEQYF. Here the CDR3 DNA reads TGTGCCAGCAGCTTTTGGGGCCTCTCCTACGAGCAGTACTTC.

The CDR3 region is CRPRVSGLRGDYEQYF. The CDR3 coding sequence is TGCAGACCGCGGGTTAGCGGCCTACGAGGAGACTACGAGCAGTACTTC. This rearrangement joins TRBV29-1 to TRBJ2-7, with D possibly TRBD2 on 6 matching bases. The CDR3 contains 16 residues. Germline values: CDR1 SQVTM, CDR2 ANQGSEA.

This clonotype has at least ten counts. The rearrangement joins TRBV25-1 to TRBJ2-7; perhaps D is TRBD1 or TRBD2 (5 bases each). CDR1 is MGHDK, CDR2 SYGVNS, per germline. The CDR3 length is 15 residues. Trimming pared 5 bases from V and 0 bases from J, leaving 14 bases between. Here the CDR3 reads CASSRTAGSSYEQYF. Here the CDR3 DNA reads TGTGCCAGCAGTCGTACCGCAGGGAGCTCCTACGAGCAGTACTTC.

There are a few counts of this clonotype. The chain couples TRBV5-5 to TRBJ2-4, with D perhaps matching TRBD1 (6 bases). Germline V gene lookup returns CDR1 SGHKS and CDR2 YYEKEE (reference sequence). The CDR3 covers 14 residues. The V end lost 5 bases, the J end lost 2 bases, and 11 bases lay between the germline ends. The CDR3 sequence: CASRATGTKNIQYF. As DNA, the CDR3 is TGTGCCAGCAGGGCTACAGGGACCAAAAACATTCAGTACTTC.

This clonotype was counted many times. The V and J genes are TRBV27 and TRBJ2-1; D not certain. The germline V and J ends were trimmed by 3 bases and 9 bases, with 9 bases remaining between them. Germline assignment: CDR1 MNHEY and CDR2 SMNVEV (reference sequence). CDR3 length: 12 residues. Written as DNA, the CDR3 is TGTGCCAGCAGTTTTTCCTACGGTGAGCAGTTCTTC. Protein product: CASSFSYGEQFF.

This rearrangement joins TRBV3-1 to TRBJ2-1; 10 bases fit TRBD2. The CDR3 spans 15 residues. V dropped 3 bases and J dropped 4; count of bases not matched to a gene: 3. Germline CDR1 and CDR2: LGHDT and YNNKEL (reference sequence). The CDR3 here is CASSQQAGGYNEQFF. The CDR3 nucleotides read TGTGCCAGCAGCCAGCAAGCGGGAGGGTACAATGAGCAGTTCTTC.

The chain couples TRBV4-2 to TRBJ2-7; the match to TRBD2 covers 7 bases. V was pared by 1 base and J by 4 bases, with 7 bases of the junction left unmatched. The CDR3 loop spans 15 amino acids. CDR1 and CDR2 (germline): LGHNA, YNFKEQ. The CDR3 loop reads CASSQAAGAAYEQYF. Written as DNA, the CDR3 is TGTGCCAGCAGCCAAGCGGCGGGAGCCGCATACGAGCAGTACTTC.

This clonotype has more than one count but fewer than ten. The J gene is TRBJ2-7, the V gene TRBV6-5; 9 nucleotides line up with TRBD1. Germline CDR1 is MNHEY and CDR2 is SVGAGI. The CDR3 runs to 18 residues. The V segment lost 0 bases and the J segment 3 bases; nucleotides outside the gene matches: 12. The CDR3, as DNA: TGTGCCAGCAGTTACTCGGCGGGGGACAGGGTGAGGGTCTACGAGCAGTACTTC. Residues: CASSYSAGDRVRVYEQYF.

The CDR3 here is CASSLTGGVQDTQYF. CDR3 nucleotide sequence: TGTGCCAGCAGCCTTACAGGGGGCGTTCAAGATACGCAGTATTTT. The rearrangement uses TRBV7-9 and TRBJ2-3, with 9 bases matching TRBD1. The V and J ends lost 5 bases and 5 bases, in that order; junction bases with no gene match: 8. The germline V gene encodes CDR1 SEHNR and CDR2 FQNEAQ (reference sequence). The CDR3 sequence is 15 residues long.

There are many counts of this clonotype. The J gene is TRBJ1-1, the V gene TRBV27; 10 bases match TRBD1. The CDR3 has 14 amino acids. From germline, CDR1 is MNHEY and CDR2 SMNVEV (reference sequence). Germline trimming cut 3 bases from V and 9 bases from J; bases unmatched to any gene: 7. The CDR3 sequence: CASSLGQGMRKAFF. In DNA, the CDR3 is TGTGCCAGCAGTTTGGGACAGGGGATGCGGAAAGCTTTCTTT.

The chain joins TRBV12-3 or TRBV12-4 to TRBJ2-5, with D perhaps given as TRBD1 or TRBD2 (5 bases each). CDR3 length: 15 residues. V was cut by 6 bases and J by 5 bases, with 19 bases left in between. DNA for the CDR3: TGTGCCAGCAGCCCATACGAGGGGATGGGGGAGACCCAGTACTTC. It is translated as CASSPYEGMGETQYF.

This clonotype turned up a few times. The chain employs TRBV6-2 or TRBV6-3 and TRBJ2-1; 12 bases agree with TRBD1. Germline V CDR1 and CDR2: MNHEY, SVGEGT. With 1 base clipped from V and 8 bases from J, the junction kept 6 bases outside the gene matches. The CDR3 extends over 16 amino acids. The CDR3 region is CASSYFGTGGKDEQFF. In DNA, the CDR3 is TGTGCCAGCAGTTACTTTGGGACAGGGGGCAAGGATGAGCAGTTCTTC.

A remark on this clonotype: Since no conserved phenylalanine or tryptophan closes the CDR3, a read error is the likely cause. This CDR3 is CASSWGVGLNTEAFS. CDR3 sequence (DNA): TGTGCCAGCAGCTGGGGAGTAGGATTGAACACTGAAGCTTTCTCT. J is TRBJ1-1 and V is TRBV11-1; D ambiguous. The CDR3 runs 15 residues. Deletions cut 4 bases from V and 0 bases from J, with 12 bases between. From germline, CDR1 is SGHAT and CDR2 FQDESV (reference sequence).